The 17 T cell receptor beta chains below come from one sample, sequenced in a study of cytomegalovirus exposure and HLA in healthy donors. PCR primers comprised 60 Vbeta and 13 Jbeta primers. The method was immunoSEQ multiplex PCR; TCRdb's version includes in-frame clones alone and lacks a portion of them. The table for this sample gives around 51,000 clones. Sequencing was done on a sample of PBMCs. These receptors came from a woman in her thirties or forties in good health and CMV-seronegative.

The chain carries TRBV7-2 and TRBJ1-2, with 8 bases lining up with TRBD1. Germline CDR1 SGHTA, CDR2 FQGNSA. The CDR3 contains 15 residues. Germline trimming cut 3 bases from V and 0 bases from J; bases unmatched to any gene: 3. The CDR3, as DNA: TGTGCCAGCAGCTTGCAGGGGGCGGCTAACTATGGCTACACCTTC. Translating gives CASSLQGAANYGYTF.

This chain joins TRBV5-1 and TRBJ2-7; D is uncertain. V was clipped by 0 bases and J by 2 bases, with 12 bases between them. The CDR3 loop spans 15 amino acids. Germline V gene data show CDR1 as SGHRS and CDR2 as YFSETQ. The CDR3 DNA reads TGCGCCAGCAGCTTGGCTCTCCCGGGTGCCTACGAGCAGTACTTC. Translating it yields CASSLALPGAYEQYF.

V and J are TRBV5-1 and TRBJ2-1; 10 nucleotides align to TRBD1. The CDR3 runs 16 residues. The trim removed 0 bases at V and 7 bases at J, leaving 7 bases unmatched. The V gene's germline CDR1 is SGHRS and CDR2 YFSETQ. The CDR3 nucleotides are TGCGCCAGCAGCTTGGAAGGGACAGGGGTGGGGAATGAGCAGTTCTTC. It specifies CASSLEGTGVGNEQFF. The full variable domain, its missing parts supplied by reference TRBV5-1 and TRBJ2-1, is KAGVTQTPRYLIKTRGQQVTLSCSPISGHRSVSWYQQTPGQGLQFLFEYFSETQRNKGNFPGRFSGRQFSNSRSEMNVSTLELGDSALYLCASSLEGTGVGNEQFFGPGTRLTVL.

The CDR3 is CASGLVKVGGRAVQYF. The CDR3 DNA is TGTGCTAGTGGCCTGGTTAAGGTCGGCGGGAGGGCCGTGCAGTACTTC. V and J are TRBV12-5 and TRBJ2-7; 9 nucleotides agree with TRBD2. J was trimmed by 9 bases and V by 6 bases; bases with no gene match: 18. Germline CDR1 and CDR2: LGHNT and FRNRAP. The CDR3 contains 16 residues.

The V and J genes are TRBV6-1 and TRBJ1-1; D may be TRBD1 (5 bases). V was trimmed by 3 bases and J by 1 base, leaving 9 bases between them. The CDR3 spans 14 residues. Germline lookup yields CDR1 MNHNS and CDR2 SASEGT. The CDR3 DNA is TGTGCCAGCAGTGAGCACCAGGGGAACACTGAAGCTTTCTTT. This gives the protein CASSEHQGNTEAFF.

The chain has TRBV6-1 and TRBJ2-7, with D possibly being TRBD2 (5 bases). Trimming removed 9 bases from V and 5 bases from J, with 11 bases in between. The CDR3 spans 11 residues. Looked up from germline, CDR1 is MNHNS and CDR2 is SASEGT. Written as DNA, the CDR3 is TGTGCCAGAAGGGAGACGAACGAGCAGTACTTC. This encodes CARRETNEQYF.

The J gene is TRBJ1-2, the V gene TRBV5-1; 7 positions agree with TRBD1. V shed 3 bases, J shed 9 bases, and the junction held 5 bases outside the gene matches. The CDR3 covers 12 residues. The germline V gene has CDR1 SGHRS and CDR2 YFSETQ. CDR3 nucleotide sequence: TGCGCCAGCAGCTCACAGGGGTACAGCTACACCTTC. The encoded protein is CASSSQGYSYTF.

Concerning this clone itself: The junction differs from germline at one of its ends, possibly a read error. V and J are TRBV30 and TRBJ2-1, with D possibly being TRBD1 (5 bases). Germline lookup yields CDR1 GTSNPN and CDR2 SVGIG (reference sequence). The CDR3 extends over 14 amino acids. The CDR3, as DNA: TGTGCCTGGGGACGGACACGCTCCGACAATGAGCAGTTCTTC. Its translation is CAWGRTRSDNEQFF.

This chain's CDR3 is CASSRGQGGNSPLHF. CDR3 in DNA: TGTGCCAGTAGTCGTGGACAGGGTGGTAATTCACCCCTCCACTTT. The chain carries TRBV19 and TRBJ1-6; 8 bases are shared with TRBD1. Germline trimming cut 5 bases from V and 6 bases from J; bases unmatched to any gene: 6. This CDR3 has 15 residues. The germline CDR1 and CDR2 sequences are LNHDA and SQIVND (reference sequence).

J is TRBJ2-3 and V is TRBV18, with D perhaps matching TRBD2 (6 bases). Germline V gives CDR1 KGHSH, CDR2 LQKENI. This CDR3 has 16 residues. V was clipped by 2 bases and J by 1 base, with 13 bases between them. The CDR3 loop is CASSPSYGGGTDTQYF. The CDR3 DNA reads as TGTGCCAGCTCACCAAGCTACGGGGGAGGCACAGATACGCAGTATTTT.

The chain employs TRBV19 and TRBJ1-5; D ambiguous. With 3 bases removed from V and 6 bases from J, the gap between germline ends came to 6 bases. The CDR3 has 12 residues. Germline V CDR1 and CDR2: LNHDA, SQIVND (reference sequence). CDR3 amino acids: CASSIVRQPQHF. CDR3 coding DNA: TGTGCCAGTAGTATCGTTCGTCAGCCCCAGCATTTT.

This chain links TRBV5-1 with TRBJ1-1, with TRBD1 matching 9 bases. Germline trimming cut 4 bases from V and 4 bases from J; bases unmatched to any gene: 8. CDR1 and CDR2 from the germline V gene are SGHRS and YFSETQ. CDR3 length equals 15 residues. In DNA, the CDR3 is TGCGCCAGCAGCGTCGAAGGGACAGGGAGCACTGAAGCTTTCTTT. It is translated as CASSVEGTGSTEAFF.

The chain is built from TRBV30 and TRBJ1-2; tentative D call: TRBD1 (6 bases). Trimming took 0 bases from V and 0 from J, leaving 8 bases between them. From germline, CDR1 is GTSNPN and CDR2 SVGIG (reference sequence). This CDR3 has 14 residues. The CDR3 loop reads CAWSVQGTNYGYTF. Here the CDR3 DNA reads TGTGCCTGGAGTGTACAGGGAACTAACTATGGCTACACCTTC.

The rearrangement links TRBV7-9 to TRBJ1-4; TRBD1 might be the D (6 bases). The V gene lost 5 bases and the J gene lost 3 bases, with 13 bases spanning the gap. The CDR3 has 15 residues. Germline V gives CDR1 SEHNR, CDR2 FQNEAQ (reference sequence). This CDR3 is CASSQLGQPNEKLFF. The CDR3 nucleotides are TGTGCCAGCAGCCAATTAGGACAGCCTAATGAAAAACTGTTTTTT.

The chain uses TRBV5-1 and TRBJ1-1; TRBD1 is a possible D gene (6 bases). Germline loops: CDR1 SGHRS, CDR2 YFSETQ. This CDR3 contains 14 residues. V lost 4 bases, J lost 1 base, and 11 bases lay in between. The CDR3 is CASSLPGQNTEAFF. CDR3 coding DNA: TGCGCCAGCAGCCTTCCGGGACAGAACACTGAAGCTTTCTTT.

The chain has TRBV19 and TRBJ2-7, with 8 bases lining up with TRBD2. In germline, CDR1 is LNHDA, CDR2 SQIVND (reference sequence). The length of the CDR3 is 16 residues. J lost 0 bases, V lost 3 bases, and 7 bases had no gene match. In DNA, the CDR3 is TGTGCCAGTAGTATCCAATCCAGCGGGAGCTCCTACGAGCAGTACTTC. The encoded protein is CASSIQSSGSSYEQYF.

The chain has TRBV6-1 and TRBJ2-1; 10 nucleotides line up with TRBD2. The CDR3 is 17 amino acids. With V trimmed by 3 bases and J by 5 bases, 10 bases remained unmatched. From germline, CDR1 is MNHNS and CDR2 SASEGT. The CDR3 bases are TGTGCCAGCAGTGACCAGCGGGGGGGCCGTCGAGACAATGAGCAGTTCTTC. Translation gives CASSDQRGGRRDNEQFF.